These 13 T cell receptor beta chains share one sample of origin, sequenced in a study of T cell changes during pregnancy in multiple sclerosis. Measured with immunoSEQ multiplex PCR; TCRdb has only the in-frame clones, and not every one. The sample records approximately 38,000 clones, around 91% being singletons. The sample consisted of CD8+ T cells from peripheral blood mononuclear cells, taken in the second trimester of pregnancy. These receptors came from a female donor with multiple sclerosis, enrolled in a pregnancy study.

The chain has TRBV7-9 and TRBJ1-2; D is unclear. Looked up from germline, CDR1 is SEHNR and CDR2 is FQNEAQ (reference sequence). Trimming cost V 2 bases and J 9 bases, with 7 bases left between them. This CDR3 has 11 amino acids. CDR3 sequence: CASSLLDRYTF. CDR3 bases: TGTGCCAGCAGCTTACTAGATCGCTACACCTTC.

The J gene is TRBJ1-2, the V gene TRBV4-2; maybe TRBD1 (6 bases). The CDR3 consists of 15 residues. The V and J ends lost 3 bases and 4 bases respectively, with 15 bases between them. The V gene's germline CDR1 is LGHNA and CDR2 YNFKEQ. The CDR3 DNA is TGTGCCAGCAGCCAGACACAGGGATTCCTCTATGGCTACACCTTC. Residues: CASSQTQGFLYGYTF.

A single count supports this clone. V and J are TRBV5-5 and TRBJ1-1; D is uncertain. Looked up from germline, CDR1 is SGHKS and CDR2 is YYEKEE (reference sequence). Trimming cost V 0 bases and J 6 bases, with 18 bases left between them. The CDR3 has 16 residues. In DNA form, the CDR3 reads TGTGCCAGCAGCTTGGAGTCAGGAGGTGGCTGGGCTGAAGCTTTCTTT. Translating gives CASSLESGGGWAEAFF.

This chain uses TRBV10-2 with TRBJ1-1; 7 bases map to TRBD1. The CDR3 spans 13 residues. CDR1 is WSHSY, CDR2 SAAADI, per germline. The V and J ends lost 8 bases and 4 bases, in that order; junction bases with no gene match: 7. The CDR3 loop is CASQTGVGTEAFF. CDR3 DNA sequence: TGCGCCAGCCAAACAGGGGTGGGCACTGAAGCTTTCTTT.

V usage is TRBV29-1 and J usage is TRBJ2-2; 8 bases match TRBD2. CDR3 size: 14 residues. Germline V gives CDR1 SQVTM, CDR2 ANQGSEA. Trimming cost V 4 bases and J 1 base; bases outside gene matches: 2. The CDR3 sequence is CSVAGTRNTGELFF. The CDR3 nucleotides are TGCAGCGTTGCGGGGACTAGGAACACCGGGGAGCTGTTTTTT.

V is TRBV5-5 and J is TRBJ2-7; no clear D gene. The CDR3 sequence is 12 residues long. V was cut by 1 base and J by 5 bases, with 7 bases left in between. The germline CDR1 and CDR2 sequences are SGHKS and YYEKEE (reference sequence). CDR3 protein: CASSLRGDEQYF. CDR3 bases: TGTGCCAGCAGCTTGAGAGGAGACGAGCAGTACTTC.

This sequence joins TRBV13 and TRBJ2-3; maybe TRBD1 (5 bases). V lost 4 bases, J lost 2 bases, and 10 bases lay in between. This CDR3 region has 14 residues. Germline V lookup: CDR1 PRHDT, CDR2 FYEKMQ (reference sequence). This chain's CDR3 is CASSSTDNTDTQYF. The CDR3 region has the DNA TGTGCCAGCAGCTCGACAGATAACACAGATACGCAGTATTTT.

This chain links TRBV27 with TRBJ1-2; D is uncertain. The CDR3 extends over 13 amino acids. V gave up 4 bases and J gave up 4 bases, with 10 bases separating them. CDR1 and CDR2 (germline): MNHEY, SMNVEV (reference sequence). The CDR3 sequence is CASSSGYSYGYTF. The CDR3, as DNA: TGTGCCAGCAGTTCGGGGTACAGCTATGGCTACACCTTC.

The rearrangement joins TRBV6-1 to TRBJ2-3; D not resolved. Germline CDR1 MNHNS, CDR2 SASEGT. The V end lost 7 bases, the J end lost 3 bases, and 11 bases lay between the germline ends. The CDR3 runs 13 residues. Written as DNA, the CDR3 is TGTGCCAGCACGAGTTCCGAGACAGATACGCAGTATTTT. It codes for CASTSSETDTQYF.

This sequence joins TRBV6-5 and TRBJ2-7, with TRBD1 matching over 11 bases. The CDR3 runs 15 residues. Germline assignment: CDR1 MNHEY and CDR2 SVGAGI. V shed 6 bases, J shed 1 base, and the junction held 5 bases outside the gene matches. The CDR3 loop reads CASSPGQGVSYEQYF. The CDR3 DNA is TGTGCCAGCAGCCCGGGACAGGGGGTGTCCTACGAGCAGTACTTC.

Here the CDR3 reads CASGWGTGLNTEAFF. For the CDR3, the DNA is TGTGCTAGTGGTTGGGGGACAGGGCTGAACACTGAAGCTTTCTTT. The rearrangement uses TRBV12-5 and TRBJ1-1, with TRBD1 identical over 9 bases. V shed 4 bases, J shed 0 bases, and the junction held 3 bases outside the gene matches. The CDR3 sequence is 15 residues long. CDR1 and CDR2 (germline): LGHNT, FRNRAP.

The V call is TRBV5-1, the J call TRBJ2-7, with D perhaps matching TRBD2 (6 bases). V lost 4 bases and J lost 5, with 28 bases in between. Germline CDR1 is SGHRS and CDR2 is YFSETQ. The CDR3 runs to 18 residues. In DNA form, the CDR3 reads TGCGCCAGCAGCACCCAGAGCTGGGGTGTAGGAGGGGAGGACGAGCAGTACTTC. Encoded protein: CASSTQSWGVGGEDEQYF.

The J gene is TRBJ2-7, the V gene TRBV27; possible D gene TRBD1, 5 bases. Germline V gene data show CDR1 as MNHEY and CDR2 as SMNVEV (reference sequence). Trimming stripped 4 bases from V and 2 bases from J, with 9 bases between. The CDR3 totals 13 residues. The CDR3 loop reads CASSSGHPYEQYF. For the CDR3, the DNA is TGTGCCAGCAGTTCCGGACACCCCTACGAGCAGTACTTC.